This TCR beta chain was documented in a study of monozygotic twins with cystic fibrosis. General study findings and limits: V usage most resembled the co-twin in 13 of 16 pairs. Shared CDR3 numbers were not associated with age, concordance or severity.

Clones were sequenced by immunoSEQ multiplex PCR, and TCRdb holds only the in-frame ones, with some missing. The sample includes 30,000 or so clones, roughly 90% seen only once; the top ten take approximately 1%. The CDR3 is 14 amino acids. As concerns this clone: Its specificity is unknown.

This sequence originates from a girl aged 2-10 years with cystic fibrosis. The sample comprised blood. The rearrangement uses TRBV21-1 and TRBJ1-1. TRBV21-1 is deemed a pseudogene. DNA for the CDR3: TGTGCCAGCAGCAAAACGGGGAGAAACACTGAAGCTTTCTTT. Translated, it gives CASSKTGRNTEAFF.